A single sample is the source of the 29 T cell receptor beta chains below, sequenced in a study of cytomegalovirus exposure and HLA in healthy donors (dated by TCRdb to the late 2010s). Library creation used the immunoSEQ multiplex PCR assay. For the multiplex PCR, a mixture combining 60 forward primers for TCR Vbeta segments and 13 reverse primers for TCR Jbeta segments was used. As stored in TCRdb, this immuneACCESS dataset retains in-frame rearrangements with V and J assigned. A fraction of the clones does not appear; measured against another copy, unresolved V genes explain less than half of the discrepancy, and the remainder lacks a known reason. The table for this sample lists more than 95,000 clones; 70% to 80% of them were counted only once. Approximately 4.3% of the sample goes to the ten largest clones. The sequenced sample was PBMCs. These TCRs come from a man aged 25 to 45 in good health and CMV-seropositive.

This clone showed up just a few times. J is TRBJ2-5 and V is TRBV7-9; 9 bases match TRBD1. With V trimmed by 5 bases and J by 5 bases, 12 bases remained unmatched. The germline V gene has CDR1 SEHNR and CDR2 FQNEAQ (reference sequence). The CDR3 consists of 16 residues. CDR3: CASSPRTGEAVETQYF. The CDR3, as DNA: TGTGCCAGCAGCCCTCGGACAGGGGAGGCTGTGGAGACCCAGTACTTC.

This clone showed up just a few times. The rearrangement uses TRBV11-3 and TRBJ2-5, with unresolved D. V was clipped by 2 bases and J by 7 bases, with 11 bases between them. The germline gives CDR1 SGHNT, CDR2 YENEEA. The CDR3 is 13 residues long. The CDR3 sequence: CASSLRVSGTQYF. The DNA of the CDR3 is TGTGCCAGCAGCTTACGGGTCTCGGGGACCCAGTACTTC.

This chain's CDR3 is CASSYSGGPQETQYF. CDR3 sequence (DNA): TGCGCCAGCAGCTATAGCGGGGGTCCTCAAGAGACCCAGTACTTC. The chain uses TRBV5-1 and TRBJ2-5, with 9 bases aligning to TRBD2. This CDR3 region has 15 residues. Germline V gene sequence: CDR1 SGHRS, CDR2 YFSETQ. Trimming removed 3 bases from V and 2 bases from J; junction bases left unmatched: 5.

The chain uses TRBV19 and TRBJ2-5; D gene uncertain. The CDR3 extends over 14 amino acids. The ends were cut back, 3 bases at V and 1 base at J, with 9 bases in the middle. In germline, CDR1 is LNHDA, CDR2 SQIVND (reference sequence). CDR3 region: CASSIPGRQETQYF. The CDR3 nucleotides read TGTGCCAGTAGTATCCCTGGGCGCCAAGAGACCCAGTACTTC.

This chain links TRBV2 with TRBJ1-6; D might be TRBD1 (5 bases). Trimming removed 4 bases from V and 7 bases from J, with 14 bases in between. The CDR3 spans 15 residues. Germline V gives CDR1 SNHLY, CDR2 FYNNEI. The CDR3 nucleotides are TGTGCCAGCAGTGGAAGGACACACCAGAATTCACCCCTCCACTTT. It yields the protein CASSGRTHQNSPLHF.

This clone was picked up a small number of times. The CDR3 DNA sequence: TGTGCCAGCAGCTTGTTGCCCCTAGCGGGAGTGGGTAATGAGCAGTTCTTC. Protein product: CASSLLPLAGVGNEQFF. The genes are TRBV5-5 and TRBJ2-1; 10 bases are a match to TRBD2. There are 17 residues in the CDR3. V trimming: 1 base; J trimming: 7 bases; junction bases outside the gene matches: 11. Germline V gene data show CDR1 as SGHKS and CDR2 as YYEKEE (reference sequence).

This chain joins TRBV21-1 and TRBJ2-1; TRBD1, the table's D call, lacks a check against the DNA. TRBV21-1 is an annotated pseudogene. The CDR3 covers 16 residues. DNA for the CDR3: TGTGCCAGCAGCAAAGTGGCAGTCGAAACCTACAATGAGCAGTTCTTC. Protein sequence: CASSKVAVETYNEQFF.

The chain links TRBV9 to TRBJ2-3, with D tentatively TRBD2 (6 bases). The CDR3 is made up of 16 amino acids. Trimming took 0 bases from V and 0 from J, leaving 11 bases between them. Germline V gene data show CDR1 as SGDLS and CDR2 as YYNGEE. The CDR3 DNA follows: TGTGCCAGCAGCGTAGGCCCCGGGACTAGCACAGATACGCAGTATTTT. Residues: CASSVGPGTSTDTQYF.

This clone showed up just a few times. V gene TRBV5-1 combines with J gene TRBJ2-1; TRBD2 agrees at 13 bases. CDR3 length: 15 amino acids. The V gene end was trimmed by 4 bases and the J gene end by 8 bases; junction bases not matched to a gene: 6. Germline-derived CDR1 and CDR2 are SGHRS and YFSETQ. The CDR3 region is CASSGTSGGVDEQFF. The DNA of the CDR3 is TGCGCCAGCAGCGGAACTAGCGGGGGGGTTGATGAGCAGTTCTTC.

Only one count was recorded for this clone. V gene TRBV19 combines with J gene TRBJ1-2; no definite D call. CDR1 and CDR2 (germline): LNHDA, SQIVND (reference sequence). Between the trimmed V and J ends, which lost 3 bases and 5 bases, there was a span of 7 bases. The CDR3 runs to 12 residues. CDR3 DNA: TGTGCCAGTAGTATGTCCGGGTATGGCTACACCTTC. Protein sequence: CASSMSGYGYTF.

V usage is TRBV28 and J usage is TRBJ2-7; 7 positions match TRBD1. V lost 10 bases and J lost 3; bases outside the gene matches: 6. The length of the CDR3 is 12 residues. The germline V gene has CDR1 MDHEN and CDR2 SYDVKM. The CDR3 region is CATDRDSYEQYF. CDR3 in DNA: TGTGCCACCGACCGGGACAGCTACGAGCAGTACTTC.

This clone was observed a handful of times. This chain connects TRBV30 to TRBJ1-6; D is unclear. Trimming removed 4 bases from V and 0 bases from J, with 7 bases in between. Germline CDR1 and CDR2: GTSNPN and SVGIG (reference sequence). CDR3 length: 14 amino acids. CDR3 sequence reads: CAWTISSYNSPLHF. In DNA form, the CDR3 reads TGTGCCTGGACTATAAGCTCCTATAATTCACCCCTCCACTTT. Full variable domain (missing parts from reference TRBV30 and TRBJ1-6): SQTIHQWPATLVQPVGSPLSLECTVEGTSNPNLYWYRQAAGRGLQLLFYSVGIGQISSEVPQNLSASRPQDRQFILSSKKLLLSDSGFYLCAWTISSYNSPLHFGNGTRLTVT.

This clone was recorded a few times. This chain uses TRBV19 with TRBJ2-7, with 8 bases fitting TRBD1. Germline lookup yields CDR1 LNHDA and CDR2 SQIVND (reference sequence). The CDR3 is 15 amino acids. V shed 6 bases and J 4 bases; nucleotides not matched to a gene: 11. The CDR3 sequence: CASSISGQVYYEQYF. CDR3 DNA: TGTGCCAGTAGCATCTCGGGACAGGTATATTACGAGCAGTACTTC.

The chain is built from TRBV6-6 and TRBJ2-3; 7 bases line up with TRBD2. CDR1 is MNHNY and CDR2 is SVGAGI in the germline V gene (reference sequence). J lost 2 bases, V lost 6 bases, and 11 bases had no gene match. The CDR3 covers 16 residues. The CDR3 sequence: CASRFHPSGATDTQYF. The CDR3 nucleotides read TGTGCCAGCAGATTCCACCCCAGCGGGGCCACAGATACGCAGTATTTT.

The chain recombines TRBV5-1 with TRBJ2-1; the D gene is possibly TRBD2 (5 bases). Germline CDR1 is SGHRS and CDR2 is YFSETQ. With 4 bases removed from V and 6 bases from J, the gap between germline ends came to 11 bases. There are 13 residues in the CDR3. As DNA, the CDR3 is TGCGCCAGCAGCCATACACTAGGCAATGAGCAGTTCTTC. It codes for CASSHTLGNEQFF.

The CDR3 spells CASSVDAGSNYGYTF. DNA for the CDR3: TGTGCCAGCAGCGTAGACGCAGGGTCGAACTATGGCTACACCTTC. The genes are TRBV9 and TRBJ1-2, with D possibly matching TRBD1 (5 bases). V was cut by 0 bases and J by 2 bases, with 11 bases left in between. The CDR3 contains 15 residues. The germline V gene has CDR1 SGDLS and CDR2 YYNGEE.

The chain has TRBV29-1 and TRBJ2-3, with 7 bases that match TRBD2. Unmatched junction bases numbered 18, after V lost 7 bases and J lost 5 bases. The CDR3 is 16 residues long. From germline, CDR1 is SQVTM and CDR2 ANQGSEA. DNA of the CDR3: TGCAGCGCTACGTTTTGGGGGAGGGCCCTCGGAGATACGCAGTATTTT. Translation gives CSATFWGRALGDTQYF.

This clone was observed once. Relative to the germline gene, one junction end is altered; a read error may explain this. The rearrangement joins TRBV4-3 to TRBJ1-4; 9 bases fit TRBD1. CDR1 and CDR2 (germline): LGHNA, YSLEER. The CDR3 runs 16 residues. CDR3 nucleotide sequence: TGCGTCAGCAGCCAAGACCCGGGACAGGGCGGAGAAAAACTGTTTTTT. It specifies CVSSQDPGQGGEKLFF.

The chain is built from TRBV25-1 and TRBJ2-7; D might be TRBD1 (6 bases). This CDR3 has 14 amino acids. V dropped 8 bases and J dropped 2 bases, with 16 bases sitting between them. Germline V gives CDR1 MGHDK, CDR2 SYGVNS. The CDR3, as DNA: TGTGCCAGCCGGACAGCAAGAAACCCCTACGAGCAGTACTTC. Protein: CASRTARNPYEQYF.

The V call is TRBV6-5, the J call TRBJ2-4; TRBD2 aligns across 10 bases. The V segment lost 2 bases and the J segment 6 bases; nucleotides outside the gene matches: 7. Germline-derived CDR1 and CDR2 are MNHEY and SVGAGI. This CDR3 has 16 residues. The CDR3 spells CASSYKVAGGVNIQYF. The CDR3 DNA sequence: TGTGCCAGCAGTTACAAAGTAGCGGGGGGCGTAAACATTCAGTACTTC.

The chain employs TRBV11-1 and TRBJ1-1, with D possibly TRBD1 on 5 matching bases. This CDR3 is built from 14 residues. Trimming cost V 6 bases and J 5 bases, with 16 bases left between them. CDR1 and CDR2 from the germline V gene are SGHAT and FQDESV (reference sequence). CDR3 sequence (DNA): TGTGCCAGCAGTTATTCGACAGAGAGTACTGAAGCTTTCTTT. Protein: CASSYSTESTEAFF.

As DNA, the CDR3 is TGCGCCAGCAGCCGCCTTCTAGTGGGACAGGGGGCTTCTGAAGCTTTCTTT. This encodes CASSRLLVGQGASEAFF. This sequence joins TRBV4-1 and TRBJ1-1; 12 bases are shared with TRBD1. With V trimmed by 4 bases and J by 6 bases, 12 bases remained unmatched. Germline V gene lookup returns CDR1 MGHRA and CDR2 YSYEKL. There are 17 residues in the CDR3.

This chain links TRBV10-3 with TRBJ1-3; D not certain. Germline loops: CDR1 ENHRY, CDR2 SYGVKD. V was pared by 0 bases and J by 0 bases, with 9 bases between. This CDR3 comprises 16 residues. CDR3 sequence (DNA): TGTGCCATCAGTGAGTCAGGGCGGGGCTCTGGAAACACCATATATTTT. Translating it yields CAISESGRGSGNTIYF.

The CDR3 region has the DNA TGTGCCAGCAGCGCACGCCGTTGGACAGGGCTAGTCGAGCAGTACTTC. As protein: CASSARRWTGLVEQYF. V gene TRBV11-2 combines with J gene TRBJ2-7, with 8 bases fitting TRBD1. With V trimmed by 5 bases and J by 6 bases, 15 bases remained unmatched. Per the germline V gene, CDR1 is SGHAT and CDR2 is FQNNGV. The CDR3 is 16 amino acids.

The chain links TRBV30 to TRBJ1-6; D not certain. CDR3 length: 15 residues. The ends were cut back, 2 bases at V and 0 bases at J, with 8 bases in the middle. Germline assignment: CDR1 GTSNPN and CDR2 SVGIG (reference sequence). The DNA of the CDR3 is TGTGCCTGGAGTTTGAGGAGCTCCTATAATTCACCCCTCCACTTT. Its protein product is CAWSLRSSYNSPLHF.

The J gene is TRBJ2-7, the V gene TRBV5-1, with D perhaps TRBD1 (6 bases). The germline gives CDR1 SGHRS, CDR2 YFSETQ. This CDR3 spans 13 amino acids. Trimming removed 0 bases at V and 4 bases at J, with 8 bases between. In DNA, the CDR3 is TGCGCCAGCAGCTTGGGACAGGTATACGAGCAGTACTTC. Translated, it gives CASSLGQVYEQYF.

The sample holds a few counts of this clone. The genes are TRBV5-1 and TRBJ2-3; 7 bases map to TRBD2. Trimming took 3 bases from V and 6 from J; bases not matched to a gene: 19. Per germline, CDR1 SGHRS and CDR2 YFSETQ. The CDR3 is made up of 18 amino acids. Here the CDR3 DNA reads TGCGCCAGCAGCTCCTCGATGGGGGGAGGGCCTAATTTCGATACGCAGTATTTT. Translation gives CASSSSMGGGPNFDTQYF.

This clone was counted ten times or more. CDR3: CASSGGDNQPQHF. The CDR3 DNA sequence: TGTGCCAGCAGTGGGGGAGACAATCAGCCCCAGCATTTT. The chain recombines TRBV6-4 with TRBJ1-5; D remains unclear. From germline, CDR1 is MRHNA and CDR2 SNTAGT. V was shortened by 4 bases and J by 3 bases, with 7 bases between the two germline ends. This CDR3 spans 13 amino acids.

The chain has TRBV7-9 and TRBJ1-4; TRBD1 matches at 7 bases. Trimming took 7 bases from V and 2 from J; bases not matched to a gene: 4. The CDR3 contains 14 residues. From germline, CDR1 is SEHNR and CDR2 FQNEAQ (reference sequence). As DNA, the CDR3 is TGTGCCAGCAACAGGGGTGCGACTAATGAAAAACTGTTTTTT. It codes for CASNRGATNEKLFF.